The present entry profiles one T cell receptor beta chain with its context. Its antigen remains unknown. A clone one base away is much larger, so this may be a read error. From the RT-PCR reads, TCRdb called clonotypes with MiXCR, one entry per CDR3 protein. The sample carries more than 700,000 distinct CDR3 sequences, approximately 21% recorded once. The record originates from a study of response to subunit inactivated influenza vaccine. Findings of the study overall: Seasonal influenza vaccination, on each occasion, was suggested by the authors to recruit few new T cells.

Germline assignment: CDR1 SGHTA and CDR2 FQGTGA. The CDR3 covers 13 residues. This specimen consisted of PBMCs from blood, obtained about 5 days after vaccination. The clonotype comes from a man aged 50 to 60 who received an inactivated influenza vaccine. The chain links TRBV7-3 to TRBJ2-5; D unclear. CDR3 amino acids: CASSLTAQGTQYF. In nucleotides, the CDR3 is TGTGCCAGCAGCTTAACGGCCCAAGGGACCCAGTACTTC.